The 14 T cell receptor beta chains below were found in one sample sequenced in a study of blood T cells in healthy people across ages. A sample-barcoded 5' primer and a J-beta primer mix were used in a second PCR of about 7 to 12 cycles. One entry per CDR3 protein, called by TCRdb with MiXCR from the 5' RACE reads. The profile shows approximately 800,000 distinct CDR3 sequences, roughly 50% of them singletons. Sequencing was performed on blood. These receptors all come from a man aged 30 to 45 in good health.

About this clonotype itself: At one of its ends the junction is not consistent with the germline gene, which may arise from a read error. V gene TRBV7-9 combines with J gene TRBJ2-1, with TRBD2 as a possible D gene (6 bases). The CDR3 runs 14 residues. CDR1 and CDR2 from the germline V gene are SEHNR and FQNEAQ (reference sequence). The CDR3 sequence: CASSRSGGTNEPFF. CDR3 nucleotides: TGTGCCAGCAGCCGTTCCGGGGGAACCAATGAGCCGTTCTTC. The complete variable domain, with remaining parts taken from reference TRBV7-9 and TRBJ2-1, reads DTGVSQNPRHKITKRGQNVTFRCDPISEHNRLYWYRQTLGQGPEFLTYFQNEAQLEKSRLLSDRFSAERPKGSFSTLEIQRTEQGDSAMYLCASSRSGGTNEPFFGPGTRLTVL.

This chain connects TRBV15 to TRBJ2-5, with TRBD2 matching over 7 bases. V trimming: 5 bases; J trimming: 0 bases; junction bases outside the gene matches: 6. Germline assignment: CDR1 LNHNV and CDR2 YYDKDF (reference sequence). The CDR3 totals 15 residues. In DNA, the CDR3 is TGTGCCACCAGCCCGGACGGGGGGAACCAAGAGACCCAGTACTTC. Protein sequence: CATSPDGGNQETQYF.

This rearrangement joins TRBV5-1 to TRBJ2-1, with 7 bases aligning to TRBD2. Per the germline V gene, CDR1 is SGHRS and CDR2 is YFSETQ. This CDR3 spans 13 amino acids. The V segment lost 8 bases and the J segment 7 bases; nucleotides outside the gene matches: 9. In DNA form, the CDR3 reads TGCGCCAGTGTGACGGGAGGTGGAAATGAGCAGTTCTTC. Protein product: CASVTGGGNEQFF.

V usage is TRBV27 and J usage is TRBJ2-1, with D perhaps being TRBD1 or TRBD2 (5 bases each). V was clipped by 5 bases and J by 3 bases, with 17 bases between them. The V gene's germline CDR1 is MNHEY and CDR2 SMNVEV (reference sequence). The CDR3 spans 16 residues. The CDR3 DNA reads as TGTGCCAGCAGTGCCGGCGAGGGACGGAACTACAATGAGCAGTTCTTC. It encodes CASSAGEGRNYNEQFF.

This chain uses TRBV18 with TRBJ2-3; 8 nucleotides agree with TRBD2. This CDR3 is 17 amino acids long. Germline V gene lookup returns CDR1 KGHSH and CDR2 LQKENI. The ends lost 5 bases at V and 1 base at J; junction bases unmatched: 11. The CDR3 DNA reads TGTGCCAGCTCAGCAAGCGAACTAGCGGCCCGCACAGATACGCAGTATTTT. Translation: CASSASELAARTDTQYF.

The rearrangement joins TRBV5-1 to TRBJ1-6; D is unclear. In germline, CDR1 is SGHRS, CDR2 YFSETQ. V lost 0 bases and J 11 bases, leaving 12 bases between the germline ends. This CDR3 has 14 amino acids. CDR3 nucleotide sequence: TGCGCCAGCAGCTTGGAAGGAGGTTGGGCACCCCTCCACTTT. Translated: CASSLEGGWAPLHF.

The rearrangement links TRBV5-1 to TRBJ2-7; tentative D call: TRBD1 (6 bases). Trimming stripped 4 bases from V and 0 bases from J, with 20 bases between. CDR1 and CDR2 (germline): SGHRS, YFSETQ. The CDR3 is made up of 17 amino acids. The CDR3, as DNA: TGCGCCAGCAGCCGCGTCCCGGACAGTAAGAGCTCCTACGAGCAGTACTTC. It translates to CASSRVPDSKSSYEQYF.

CDR3 DNA: TGTGCCAGCAGGCCGGGCCACCGGCGAACTGAAGCTTTCTTT. Amino acid sequence: CASRPGHRRTEAFF. The rearrangement uses TRBV7-2 and TRBJ1-1; D unresolved. The CDR3 consists of 14 residues. Germline V gene lookup returns CDR1 SGHTA and CDR2 FQGNSA. V was trimmed by 6 bases and J by 5 bases, leaving 16 bases between them.

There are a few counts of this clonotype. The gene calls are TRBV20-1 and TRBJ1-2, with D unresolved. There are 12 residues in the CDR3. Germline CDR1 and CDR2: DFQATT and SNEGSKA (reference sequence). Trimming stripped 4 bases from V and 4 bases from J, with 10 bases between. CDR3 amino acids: CSAKSSIYGYTF. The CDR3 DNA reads TGCAGTGCTAAATCCAGCATCTATGGCTACACCTTC.

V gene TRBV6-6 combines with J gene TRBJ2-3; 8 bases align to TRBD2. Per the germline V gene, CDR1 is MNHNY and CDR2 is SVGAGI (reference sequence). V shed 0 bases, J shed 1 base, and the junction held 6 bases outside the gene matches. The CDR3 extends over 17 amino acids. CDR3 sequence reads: CASSYSIGGARTDTQYF. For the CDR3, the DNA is TGTGCCAGCAGTTACTCGATCGGGGGGGCCCGCACAGATACGCAGTATTTT.

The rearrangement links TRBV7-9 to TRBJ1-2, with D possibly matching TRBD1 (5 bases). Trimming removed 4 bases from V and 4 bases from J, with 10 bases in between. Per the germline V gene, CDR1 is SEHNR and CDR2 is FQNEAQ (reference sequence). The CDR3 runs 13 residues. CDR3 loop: CASSSQGIYGYTF. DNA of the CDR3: TGTGCCAGCAGCTCCCAGGGCATCTATGGCTACACCTTC.

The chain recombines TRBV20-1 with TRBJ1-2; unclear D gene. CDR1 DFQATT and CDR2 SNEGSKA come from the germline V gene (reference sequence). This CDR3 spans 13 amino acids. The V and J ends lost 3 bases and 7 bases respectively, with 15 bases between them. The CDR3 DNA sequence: TGCAGTGCTAGTGACTTGTTTGGGTGTGGCTACACCTTC. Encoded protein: CSASDLFGCGYTF.

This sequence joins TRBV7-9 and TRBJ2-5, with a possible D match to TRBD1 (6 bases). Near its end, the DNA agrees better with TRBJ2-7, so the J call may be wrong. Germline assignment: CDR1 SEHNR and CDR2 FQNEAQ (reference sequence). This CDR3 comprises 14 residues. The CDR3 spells CASSRVGGTYEQYF. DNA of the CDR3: TGTGCCAGCAGCCGTGTAGGGGGTACATACGAGCAGTACTTC.

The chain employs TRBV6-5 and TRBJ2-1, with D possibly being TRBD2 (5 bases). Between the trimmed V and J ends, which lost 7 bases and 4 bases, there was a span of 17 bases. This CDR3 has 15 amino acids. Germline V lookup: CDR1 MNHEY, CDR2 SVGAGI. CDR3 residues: CASTLTAASYNEQFF. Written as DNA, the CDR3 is TGTGCCAGCACCCTTACAGCGGCCTCTTACAATGAGCAGTTCTTC.